A single sample gave rise to the 3 T cell receptor beta chains below, sequenced in a study of blood T cell repertoires in COVID-19. Method: immunoSEQ multiplex PCR; TCRdb's copy keeps in-frame clones and lacks some. The table lists about 200,000 clones, roughly 80% of them singletons, with about 12% in the top ten. Sequencing input: PBMCs or T cells enriched from blood (not recorded which). These TCRs come from a man aged 40-55 years who had recovered from COVID-19.

This clone came up many times. This chain joins TRBV19 and TRBJ2-7, with D tentatively TRBD1 (5 bases). CDR1 LNHDA and CDR2 SQIVND come from the germline V gene (reference sequence). Trimming stripped 5 bases from V and 4 bases from J, with 15 bases between. There are 14 residues in the CDR3. The CDR3 is CASSPLPGRYEQYF. DNA of the CDR3: TGTGCCAGTAGTCCCCTTCCAGGGCGTTACGAGCAGTACTTC. The variable domain in full, completed from reference TRBV19 and TRBJ2-7, reads DGGITQSPKYLFRKEGQNVTLSCEQNLNHDAMYWYRQDPGQGLRLIYYSQIVNDFQKGDIAEGYSVSREKKESFPLTVTSAQKNPTAFYLCASSPLPGRYEQYFGPGTRLTVT.

V and J are TRBV6-2 or TRBV6-3 and TRBJ2-7, with D possibly being TRBD2 (6 bases). V lost 3 bases to trimming and J lost 4 bases, with 10 bases between them. The CDR3 is 13 amino acids. The germline V gene has CDR1 MNHEY and CDR2 SVGEGT. The CDR3 region has the DNA TGTGCCAGCAGTTATGAGGAGGGGTACGAGCAGTACGTC. Amino acid sequence: CASSYEEGYEQYV.

The chain uses TRBV7-2 and TRBJ1-6; 7 nucleotides align to TRBD1. The J segment lost 12 bases and the V segment lost 6 bases, leaving 5 bases of the junction unmatched. Per germline, CDR1 SGHTA and CDR2 FQGNSA. CDR3 length equals 12 residues. CDR3 amino acids: CASRRQGGPLHF. The CDR3 DNA reads TGTGCCAGCAGGAGACAGGGAGGACCCCTCCACTTT.